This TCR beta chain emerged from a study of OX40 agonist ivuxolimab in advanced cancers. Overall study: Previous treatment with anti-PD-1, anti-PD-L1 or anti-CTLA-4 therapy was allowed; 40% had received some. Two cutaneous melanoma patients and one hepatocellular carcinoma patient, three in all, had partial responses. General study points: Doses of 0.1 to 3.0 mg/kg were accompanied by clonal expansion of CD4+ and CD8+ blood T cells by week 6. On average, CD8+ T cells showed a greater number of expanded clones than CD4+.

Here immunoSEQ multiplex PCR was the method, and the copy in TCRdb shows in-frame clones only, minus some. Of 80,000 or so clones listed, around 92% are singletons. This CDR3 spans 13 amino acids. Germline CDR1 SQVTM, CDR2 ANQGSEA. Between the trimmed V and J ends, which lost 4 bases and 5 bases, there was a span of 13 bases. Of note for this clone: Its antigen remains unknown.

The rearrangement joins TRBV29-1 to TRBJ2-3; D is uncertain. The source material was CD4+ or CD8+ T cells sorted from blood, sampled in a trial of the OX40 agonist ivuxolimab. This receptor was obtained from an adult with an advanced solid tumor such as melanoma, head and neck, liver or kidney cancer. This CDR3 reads CSVVGSSGDTQYF. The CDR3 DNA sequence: TGCAGCGTTGTGGGTAGCTCTGGAGATACGCAGTATTTT.